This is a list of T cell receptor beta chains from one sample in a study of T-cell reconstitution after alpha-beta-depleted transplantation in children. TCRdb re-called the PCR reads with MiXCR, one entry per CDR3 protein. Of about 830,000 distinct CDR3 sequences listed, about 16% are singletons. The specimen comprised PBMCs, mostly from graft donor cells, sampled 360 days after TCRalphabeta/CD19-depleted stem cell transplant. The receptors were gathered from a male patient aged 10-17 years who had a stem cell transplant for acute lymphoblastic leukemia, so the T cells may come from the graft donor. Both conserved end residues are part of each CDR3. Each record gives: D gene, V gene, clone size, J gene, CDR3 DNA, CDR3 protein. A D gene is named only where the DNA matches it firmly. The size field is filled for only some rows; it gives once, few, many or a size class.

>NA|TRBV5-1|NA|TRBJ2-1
TGCGCCAGCAGCAACCAGGGTCAGAATTACAATGAGCAGTTCTTC
CASSNQGQNYNEQFF
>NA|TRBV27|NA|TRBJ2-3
TGTGCCAGCAGTTTATTTGTCTGGGCTGGTGGCACAGATACGCAGTATTTT
CASSLFVWAGGTDTQYF
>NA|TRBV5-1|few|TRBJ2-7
TGCGCCAGCAGCTTAGGACAGAGACTAACCTACGAGCAGTACTTC
CASSLGQRLTYEQYF
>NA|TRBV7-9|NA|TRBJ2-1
TGTGCCAGCAGCACCTTCGGGGGAGGAAATTACAATGAGCAGTTCTTC
CASSTFGGGNYNEQFF
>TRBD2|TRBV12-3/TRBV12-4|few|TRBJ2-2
TGTGCTCTCTCCCCAGCGGGAGAGGGGTCCGGGGAGCTGTTTTTT
CALSPAGEGSGELFF
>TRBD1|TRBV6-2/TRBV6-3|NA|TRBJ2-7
TGTGCCAGCAGTTACTCAATGCGCCTCCATGTTTCCGCCGGGACAGGGGGCTTCGAGCAGTACTTC
CASSYSMRLHVSAGTGGFEQYF
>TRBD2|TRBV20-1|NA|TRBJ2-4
TGCAGTGCTTCGACTAGCTCGAACTCAAACATTCAGTACTTC
CSASTSSNSNIQYF
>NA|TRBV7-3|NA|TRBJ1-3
TGTGCCAGCAGCTTAACAGGTGGCCCTGGAAACACCATATATTTT
CASSLTGGPGNTIYF
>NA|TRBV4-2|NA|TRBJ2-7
TGTGCCAGCAGCTACCGGGACTTTAGAATATACGAGCAGTGCTTC
CASSYRDFRIYEQCF
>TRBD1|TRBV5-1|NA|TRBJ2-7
TGCGCCAGCAGCTTGAGGGCCGGGACAGGGGACCACGAGCAGTACTTC
CASSLRAGTGDHEQYF
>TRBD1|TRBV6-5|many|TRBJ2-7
TGTGCCAGCAGTTATGGACAGGGCAGCTACGAGCAGTACTTC
CASSYGQGSYEQYF
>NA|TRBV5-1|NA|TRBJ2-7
TGCGCCAGCAGCAGGGGCCGGACTTACTCCTACGAGCAGTACTTC
CASSRGRTYSYEQYF
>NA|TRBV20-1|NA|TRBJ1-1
TGCAGTGCTGGAGATACAGGCAGTGAAGCTTTCTTT
CSAGDTGSEAFF
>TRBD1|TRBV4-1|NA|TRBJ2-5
TGCGCCAGCAGCCTCCGAGGGGGCTGGACCCTGGGGCCCCAAGAGACCCAGTACTTC
CASSLRGGWTLGPQETQYF
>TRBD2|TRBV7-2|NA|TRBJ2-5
TGTGCCAGCAGCTCGGGACTAGCGGGCACCATCGGAGAGACCCAGTACTTC
CASSSGLAGTIGETQYF
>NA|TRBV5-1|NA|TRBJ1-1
TGCGCCAGCAGCTCGGGACGGAGTGAAGCTTTCTTT
CASSSGRSEAFF
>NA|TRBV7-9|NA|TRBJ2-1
TGTGCCAGCAGCTCCCGCGGCGGTGAGCAGTTCTTC
CASSSRGGEQFF
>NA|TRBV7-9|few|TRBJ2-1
TGTGCCAGCAGCTTAAGTTATGGCCTAGTGGACAATGAGCAGTTCTTC
CASSLSYGLVDNEQFF
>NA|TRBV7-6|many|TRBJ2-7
TGTGCCAGCAGCTTAGGGGAGTCACGCGGCTACGAGCAGTACTTC
CASSLGESRGYEQYF
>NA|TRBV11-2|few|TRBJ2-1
TGTGCCAGCAGCTTAAGGTGGGCGGTCCTTTCCTACAATGAGCAGTTCTTC
CASSLRWAVLSYNEQFF
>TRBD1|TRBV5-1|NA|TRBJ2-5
TGCGCCAGCAGCTCCCGTGTAGAACAGGGGCGCGAGACCCAGTACTTC
CASSSRVEQGRETQYF
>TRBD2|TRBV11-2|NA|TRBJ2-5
TGTGCCAGCAGCACAGGAGCCGGGACTAGCGGGACCGCTAAAGAGACCCAGTACTTC
CASSTGAGTSGTAKETQYF
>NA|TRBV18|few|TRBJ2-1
TGTGCCAGCTCACCACGTTCCGCAGGGGTTTACGGGTCCTACAATGAGCAGTTCTTC
CASSPRSAGVYGSYNEQFF
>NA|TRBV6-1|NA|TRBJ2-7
TGTGCCAGCAGTCAATGGGACCCGTCGGGGGAGCAGTACTTC
CASSQWDPSGEQYF
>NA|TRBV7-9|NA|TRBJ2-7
TGTGCCAGCAGGCGGGGCGGACTTGACTTTTACGAGCAGTACTTC
CASRRGGLDFYEQYF
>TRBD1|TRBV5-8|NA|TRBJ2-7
TGTGCCAGCAGCGAGATCCGGGGACAGGGCTACGAGCAGTACTTC
CASSEIRGQGYEQYF
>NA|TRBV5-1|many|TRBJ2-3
TGCGCCAGCAGCAACACAGATACGCAGTATTTT
CASSNTDTQYF
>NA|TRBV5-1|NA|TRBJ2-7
TGCGCCAGCAGCTTTCAGTCTCAACCTCCTAGCAAGCAGTACTTC
CASSFQSQPPSKQYF
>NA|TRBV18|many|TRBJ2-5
TGTGCCAGCTCAAGCGGCAGTCAAGAGACCCAGTACTTC
CASSSGSQETQYF
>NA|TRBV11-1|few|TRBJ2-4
TGTGCCAGCAGCTTAGTAAGACGGTTGGGGGATGAGGACAAAAACATTCAGTACTTC
CASSLVRRLGDEDKNIQYF
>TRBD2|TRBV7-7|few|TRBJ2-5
TGTGCCAGCAGCCCTGGGCGCGGGAGTTGGGAGACCCAGTACTTC
CASSPGRGSWETQYF
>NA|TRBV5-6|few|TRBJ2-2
TGTGCCAGCAGCTCACCTCCGGGACCAAACACCGGGGAGCTGTTTTTT
CASSSPPGPNTGELFF
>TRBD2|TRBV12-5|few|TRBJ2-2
TGTGCTAGTGGAAAGCGGGAGGGCCGATGGGAGCTGTTTTTT
CASGKREGRWELFF
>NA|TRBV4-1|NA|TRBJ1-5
TGCGCCAGCAGCCCGTCGACAGAACCCAATCAGCCCCAGCATTTT
CASSPSTEPNQPQHF
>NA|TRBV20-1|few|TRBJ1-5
TGCAGTGCTAGAGGTGACAATAATCAGCCCCAGCATTTT
CSARGDNNQPQHF
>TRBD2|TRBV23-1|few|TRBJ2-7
TGCGCCAGCAGTCCCGGACTAGCGGGAGGGGGCGAGCAGTACTTC
CASSPGLAGGGEQYF
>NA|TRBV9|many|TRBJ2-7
TGTGCCAGCAGCGTAGGGGTAAGCTCCTACGAGCAGTACTTC
CASSVGVSSYEQYF
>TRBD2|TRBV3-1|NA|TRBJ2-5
TGTGCCAGCACTCGCAGGACTAGCGGGAGGGCCGGAGAGACCCAGTACTTC
CASTRRTSGRAGETQYF
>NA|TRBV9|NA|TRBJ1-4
TGTGCCAGCAGCCCCCACGGGCGCCCCGAGGAAAAACTGTTTTTT
CASSPHGRPEEKLFF
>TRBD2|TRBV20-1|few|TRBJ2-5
TGCAGTGCTAGAGATCGTCGAATAGCGGGAGGGCCACGTGGAGAGACCCAGTACTTC
CSARDRRIAGGPRGETQYF
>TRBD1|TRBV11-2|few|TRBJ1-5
TGTGCCAGCAGCTTACAAAAGGGGACAGGGGTTTTTGACAATCAGCCCCAGCATTTT
CASSLQKGTGVFDNQPQHF
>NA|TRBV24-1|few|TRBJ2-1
TGTGCCACCAGTGATTGGGACGTCTACAATGAGCAGTTCTTC
CATSDWDVYNEQFF
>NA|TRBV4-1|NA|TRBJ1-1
TGCGCCAGCAGGTTCCGGATTGCAGGGAACACTGAAGCTTTCTTT
CASRFRIAGNTEAFF
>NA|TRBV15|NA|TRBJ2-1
TGTGCCACCAGCAGAGTCGGACTTTTCACCTACAATGAGCAGTTCTTC
CATSRVGLFTYNEQFF
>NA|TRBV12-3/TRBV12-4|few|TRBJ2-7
TGTGCCAGCCGGGATTCCCACGAGCAGTACTTC
CASRDSHEQYF
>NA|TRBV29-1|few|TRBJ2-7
TGCAGCGTTGAAACCTACCGGACGGATGTTTCCTACGAGCAGTACTTC
CSVETYRTDVSYEQYF
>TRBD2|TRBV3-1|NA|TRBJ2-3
TGTGCCAGCAGCCAACAAGTCTTCGTTGGTAGCGGGAGATCCCGCACAGATACGCAGTATTTT
CASSQQVFVGSGRSRTDTQYF
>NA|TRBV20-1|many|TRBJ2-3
TGCAGTGCTGGGGACGGTTCGACTAGCACAGATACGCAGTATTTT
CSAGDGSTSTDTQYF
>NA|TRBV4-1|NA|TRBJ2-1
TGCGCCAGCAGCCTGAAAGAGACTATTTCCTACAATGAGCAGTTCTTC
CASSLKETISYNEQFF
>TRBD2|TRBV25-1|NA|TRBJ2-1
TGTGCCAGCAGTGAATGGGAGGGAGTCTGGCGGGCCCAGTTCTTC
CASSEWEGVWRAQFF